This paragraph covers one TCR beta chain sequence. Per the original data handling: Estimates of nucleated cell counts were drawn from the amplification of reference gene primers. Libraries were prepared by immunoSEQ multiplex PCR; TCRdb keeps only in-frame clonotypes and omits some of them. Clonal size and the V and J genes are those of that table, whereas D and trimming came from the DNA. The profile shows 210,000 or so clones, under 95% of them singletons. This record comes from a study of blood T cell repertoires in COVID-19. Looking at the study overall: The United States, Italy and Spain were the sources of the acute and convalescent COVID-19 samples. Sample material is recorded as cDNA or gDNA derived from T cells, B-cell-depleted T cells, or PBMCs.

Germline V lookup: CDR1 MDHEN, CDR2 SYDVKM. The J segment lost 4 bases and the V segment lost 5 bases, leaving 10 bases of the junction unmatched. This CDR3 contains 15 residues. The gene calls are TRBV28 and TRBJ1-1; 7 bases fit TRBD1. The sequenced sample consisted of peripheral blood. This sequence was found in a man under 40 with acute or convalescent COVID-19. CDR3: CASSLNRGRGTEAFF. CDR3 nucleotide sequence: TGTGCCAGCAGTCTAAACAGGGGACGGGGCACTGAAGCTTTCTTT.